These T cell receptor beta chains were read from a single sample in a study of spatial heterogeneity in lung cancer. MiXCR, applied by TCRdb to the 5' RACE reads, yields one record per CDR3 protein. The sample records about 52,000 distinct CDR3 sequences, more than 6.5% being singletons. This specimen consisted of PBMCs, obtained at follow-up. Receptor source: a female donor with early-stage non-small cell lung cancer. Each CDR3 is given with its conserved first and last residue. D genes are given only for firm matches. A row's size may be missing; if present it is once, few, many or a size class.

d_gene,abundance,j_gene,v_gene,CDR3nt,CDR3aa
TRBD2,few,TRBJ2-2,TRBV20-1,TGCAGTGCTCTTAGCGGGGTTGACACCGGGGAGCTGTTTTTT,CSALSGVDTGELFF
NA,few,TRBJ2-7,TRBV6-5,TGTGCCAGCAGTTACCTAACTGGGGGCTACGAGCAGTACTTC,CASSYLTGGYEQYF
NA,NA,TRBJ2-7,TRBV18,TGTGCCAGCTCACCCTATACTGACAGCGATTTTACCTACGAGCAGTACTTC,CASSPYTDSDFTYEQYF
TRBD1,few,TRBJ1-2,TRBV24-1,TGTGCCACCAGTGATTCTGGACAGGGCAGGCCCTTTTATGGCTACACCTTC,CATSDSGQGRPFYGYTF
NA,many,TRBJ2-1,TRBV12-3/TRBV12-4,TGTGCCAGCAGTTTTTCCTTGGGTATCCCCCAGCAGTTCTTC,CASSFSLGIPQQFF
TRBD1,few,TRBJ2-1,TRBV18,TGTGCCAGCTCACCGCCGGGACAGGGAAGGAATGAGCAGTTCTTC,CASSPPGQGRNEQFF
TRBD1,many,TRBJ2-5,TRBV2,TGTGCCAGCAGAGGACAGGCTCAAGAGACCCAGTACTTC,CASRGQAQETQYF
NA,NA,TRBJ1-3,TRBV19,TGTGCCAGCAGACTCAACTCTGGAAACACCATATATTTT,CASRLNSGNTIYF
NA,few,TRBJ2-2,TRBV20-1,TGCAGTGCTAGAGATATCGGGAGCGGGGAGCTGTTTTTT,CSARDIGSGELFF
NA,NA,TRBJ2-7,TRBV6-5,TGTGCCAGCAGCCTCGGACCCCAATCCTACGAGCAGTACTTC,CASSLGPQSYEQYF
TRBD2,NA,TRBJ2-5,TRBV20-1,TGCAGTGCTAGAGTGCCGGGACTAGCGGGCGAGACCCAGTACTTC,CSARVPGLAGETQYF
NA,many,TRBJ2-5,TRBV5-1,TGCGCCAGCAGTTTGATCCAAGAGACCCAGTACTTC,CASSLIQETQYF
NA,few,TRBJ1-6,TRBV18,TGTGCCAGCTCACCATCGGGGCTTTCACCCCTCCACTTT,CASSPSGLSPLHF
NA,few,TRBJ2-5,TRBV20-1,TGCAGTGCTATGAGGACAGTGGAGACCCAGTACTTC,CSAMRTVETQYF
NA,NA,TRBJ1-1,TRBV5-1,TGCGCCAGCAGCCCCCGGACACAGAACACTGAAGCTTTCTTT,CASSPRTQNTEAFF
NA,few,TRBJ2-1,TRBV6-2/TRBV6-3,TGTGCCAGCAGTTACTCGAGGGGCAGCCACAATGAGCAGTTCTTC,CASSYSRGSHNEQFF
NA,NA,TRBJ2-1,TRBV5-1,TGCGCCAGCAGCTGGGGGACTGCCGGTGAGCAGTTCTTC,CASSWGTAGEQFF
TRBD1,many,TRBJ1-2,TRBV12-3/TRBV12-4,TGTGCCAGCAGTTTGGGACAGCAGAGTGGGGGACTACGATACTATGGCTACACCTTC,CASSLGQQSGGLRYYGYTF
NA,many,TRBJ2-6,TRBV28,TGTGCCAGCAGTGCCCCGGGACACTTAAGCTCTGGGGCCAATGTCCTGACTTTC,CASSAPGHLSSGANVLTF
TRBD2,medium-sized,TRBJ2-3,TRBV27,TGTGCCAGCAGTTTGTCGGGGACTAGCGGGGCCTATAGTACGCAGTATTTT,CASSLSGTSGAYSTQYF
TRBD1,many,TRBJ2-7,TRBV5-1,TGCGCCAGCAGCCTCCGGGACAGGGGCAACGAGCAGTACTTC,CASSLRDRGNEQYF
NA,NA,TRBJ2-5,TRBV20-1,TGCAGTGCTAGAGTTCGGACCCAAGAGACCCAGTACTTC,CSARVRTQETQYF
NA,many,TRBJ2-7,TRBV5-1,TGCGCCAGCAGAAACGCTGGCTCCTACGAGCAGTACTTC,CASRNAGSYEQYF
NA,few,TRBJ1-5,TRBV28,TGTGCCAGCATTCCGGGCCTAGGTAGCAATCAGCCCCAGCATTTT,CASIPGLGSNQPQHF
NA,NA,TRBJ1-5,TRBV2,TGTGCCAGCAGTGGCAGTTATAGCAATCAGCCCCAGCATTTT,CASSGSYSNQPQHF
NA,many,TRBJ2-1,TRBV5-1,TGCGCCAGCAGCTTGTTCGCACAGGGTGCCAATGAGCAGTTCTTC,CASSLFAQGANEQFF